Listed below are T cell receptor beta chains from one sample, sequenced in a study of blood T cell repertoires in COVID-19. The data were produced by immunoSEQ multiplex PCR, yet TCRdb's version contains in-frame clones alone and is incomplete. The profile shows some 150,000 clones, about four fifths of them singletons. Material for sequencing was peripheral blood. Receptors were obtained from a human donor in a cohort sampled during active COVID-19. Both conserved end residues are part of each CDR3. Fields, in order: D gene, J gene, V gene, clone size, CDR3 DNA, CDR3 protein. The D gene is left open where the match is weak. Part of the rows lack a size; the others show once, few, many or a class for expanded clones.

>TRBD1|TRBJ1-1|TRBV11-2|many
TGTGCCAGCAGCTCAACAGGGGCTTCTAGGGGTGAAGCTTTCTTT
CASSSTGASRGEAFF
>-|TRBJ2-7|TRBV3-1/TRBV3-2|few
TGTGCCAGCAGCCAAGGCCAGACAGGTTTGTTAAACGAGCAGTACTTC
CASSQGQTGLLNEQYF
>-|TRBJ1-3|TRBV14|-
TGTGCCAGCAGCCAAGATCGGACAAGAAACACCATATATTTT
CASSQDRTRNTIYF
>TRBD1|TRBJ2-7|TRBV4-1|-
TGCGCCAGCAGCCAAGCAGGACAGGGCTACGAGCAGTACTTC
CASSQAGQGYEQYF
>TRBD1|TRBJ2-2|TRBV6-5|-
TGTGCCAGCAGTTCGACAGGGGACTACACCGGGGAGCTGTTTTTT
CASSSTGDYTGELFF
>TRBD1|TRBJ2-3|TRBV2|few
TGTGCCAGCAGGGGGGACAGGGGACCAGATACGCAGTATTTT
CASRGDRGPDTQYF
>TRBD1|TRBJ2-7|TRBV29-1|-
TGCAGCGTTGAAAAAGCCGCCAGGGGACAGGCCTACGAGCAGTACTTC
CSVEKAARGQAYEQYF
>-|TRBJ2-2|TRBV4-1|few
TGCGCCAGCAGCCAAGATACAGGACGGTACATTGCGAACACCGGGGAGCTGTTTTTT
CASSQDTGRYIANTGELFF
>TRBD1|TRBJ1-1|TRBV7-2|-
TGTGCCAGCAGCTTCGACAGGGCTAACACTGAAGCTTTCTTT
CASSFDRANTEAFF
>TRBD1|TRBJ1-1|TRBV7-9|-
TGTGCCAGCAGCTTATCCGGGACAGGGACAAATGAAGCTTTCTTT
CASSLSGTGTNEAFF
>-|TRBJ2-2|TRBV29-1|once
TGCAGCGCCCGGGGCACCGGGGAGCTGTTTTTT
CSARGTGELFF
>-|TRBJ2-2|TRBV6-5|-
TGTGCCAGCAGCCTCGAGCTCACCGGGGAGCTGTTTTTT
CASSLELTGELFF
>-|TRBJ2-7|TRBV12-3/TRBV12-4|-
TGTGCCAGCAGTCACCTCCGGGAGCAGTACTTC
CASSHLREQYF
>TRBD1|TRBJ1-6|TRBV13|-
TGTGCCAGCAGCACAGACAGGGGGCTCGCTTGGTCACCCCTCCACTTT
CASSTDRGLAWSPLHF
>TRBD1|TRBJ1-5|TRBV3-1/TRBV3-2|-
TGTGCCAGCAGCGAGGGGACAGGACAGGGTCCCCAGCATTTT
CASSEGTGQGPQHF
>-|TRBJ2-7|TRBV5-1|-
TGCGCCAGCAGCCCCCTAGACCCCCTCTACGAGCAGTACTTC
CASSPLDPLYEQYF
>-|TRBJ2-6|TRBV7-3|once
TGTGCCAGCAGCCTAGAGAGCTCTGGGGCCAACGTCCTGACTTTC
CASSLESSGANVLTF
>TRBD2|TRBJ2-5|TRBV11-3|-
TGTGCCAGCAGCCGTAGAGGCTTCGGCGGGGGGGAGGCCCAGTACTTC
CASSRRGFGGGEAQYF
>TRBD1|TRBJ1-4|TRBV7-2|once
TGTGCCAGCAGCCCGGGACAGGGGAAGCGGGTTGAAAAACTGTTTTTT
CASSPGQGKRVEKLFF
>TRBD1|TRBJ2-7|TRBV28|-
TGTGCCAGCAGTTTTGACAGGGCCTACGAGCAGTACTTC
CASSFDRAYEQYF
>TRBD2|TRBJ2-1|TRBV7-6|-
TGTGCCAGCAGCCTCCAGCGGGGGGGAATATCCTACAATGAGCAGTTCTTC
CASSLQRGGISYNEQFF
>TRBD2|TRBJ2-7|TRBV5-6|-
TGTGCCAGCTCACCTATTACCGGGACTAGAAACGAGCAGTACTTC
CASSPITGTRNEQYF
>-|TRBJ1-2|TRBV19|-
TGTGCCAGTAGTATAGACAGGGGATCCTATGGCTACACCTTC
CASSIDRGSYGYTF
>TRBD1|TRBJ2-7|TRBV19|-
TGTGCCAGTAGTTCTCCGGGACAGTCCTACGAGCAGTACTTC
CASSSPGQSYEQYF
>-|TRBJ1-3|TRBV5-1|few
TGCGCCAGCAGCGTGACAGGTTCTGGAAACACCATATATTTT
CASSVTGSGNTIYF
>-|TRBJ2-5|TRBV10-3|-
TGTGCCATCAGTGCAGGGGGGCTGGAGACCCAGTACTTC
CAISAGGLETQYF
>TRBD1|TRBJ1-1|TRBV18|-
TGTGCCAGCTCCGGGTGGGACAGTGGGGCTAACACTGAAGCTTTCTTT
CASSGWDSGANTEAFF
>TRBD1|TRBJ2-6|TRBV19|-
TGTGCCAGTAGTTCCGAAGGGGGACAGGGGGCGGCTGGGGCCAACGTCCTGACTTTC
CASSSEGGQGAAGANVLTF